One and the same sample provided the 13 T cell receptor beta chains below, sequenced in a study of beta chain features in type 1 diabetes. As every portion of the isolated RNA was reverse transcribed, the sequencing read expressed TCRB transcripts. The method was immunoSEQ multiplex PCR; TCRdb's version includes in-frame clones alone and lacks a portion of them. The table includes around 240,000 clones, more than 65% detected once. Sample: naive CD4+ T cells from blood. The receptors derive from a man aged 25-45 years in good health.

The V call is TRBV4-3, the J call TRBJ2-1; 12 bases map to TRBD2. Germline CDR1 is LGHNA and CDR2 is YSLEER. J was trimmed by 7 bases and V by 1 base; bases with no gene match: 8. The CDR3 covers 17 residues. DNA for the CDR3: TGCGCCAGCAGCCAAGGATGGCTAGCGGGAGGGCGGAATGAGCAGTTCTTC. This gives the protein CASSQGWLAGGRNEQFF.

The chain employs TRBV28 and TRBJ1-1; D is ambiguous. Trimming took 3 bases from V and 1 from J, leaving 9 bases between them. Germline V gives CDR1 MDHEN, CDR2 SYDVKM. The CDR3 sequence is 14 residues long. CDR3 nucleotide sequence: TGTGCCAGCAGTTTGAGACTGACGAACACTGAAGCTTTCTTT. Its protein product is CASSLRLTNTEAFF.

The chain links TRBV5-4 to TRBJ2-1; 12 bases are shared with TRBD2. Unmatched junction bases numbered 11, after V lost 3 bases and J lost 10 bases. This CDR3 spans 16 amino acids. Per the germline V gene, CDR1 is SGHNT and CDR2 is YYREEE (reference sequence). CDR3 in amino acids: CASSSFGLAGSEEQFF. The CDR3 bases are TGTGCCAGCAGCTCCTTCGGACTAGCGGGATCGGAAGAGCAGTTCTTC.

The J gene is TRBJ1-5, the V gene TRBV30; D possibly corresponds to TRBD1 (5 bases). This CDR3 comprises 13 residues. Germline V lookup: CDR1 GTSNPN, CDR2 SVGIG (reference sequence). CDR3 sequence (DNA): TGTTCAGGCCGGGCAGGGCGGCCTCAGCCCCAGCATTTT. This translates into CSGRAGRPQPQHF.

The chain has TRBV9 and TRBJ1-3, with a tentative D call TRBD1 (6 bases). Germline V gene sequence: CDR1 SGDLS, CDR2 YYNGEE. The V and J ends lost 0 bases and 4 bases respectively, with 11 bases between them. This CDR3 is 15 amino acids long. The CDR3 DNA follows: TGTGCCAGCAGCGTAGTCGGGGGCCAAGGAAACACCATATATTTT. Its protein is CASSVVGGQGNTIYF. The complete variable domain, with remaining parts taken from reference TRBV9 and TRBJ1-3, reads DSGVTQTPKHLITATGQRVTLRCSPRSGDLSVYWYQQSLDQGLQFLIQYYNGEERAKGNILERFSAQQFPDLHSELNLSSLELGDSALYFCASSVVGGQGNTIYFGEGSWLTVV.

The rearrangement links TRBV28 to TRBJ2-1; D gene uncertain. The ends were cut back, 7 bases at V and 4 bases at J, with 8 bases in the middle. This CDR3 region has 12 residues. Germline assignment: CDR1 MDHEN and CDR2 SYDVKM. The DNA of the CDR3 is TGTGCCAGCACTGCGGCTTACAATGAGCAGTTCTTC. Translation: CASTAAYNEQFF.

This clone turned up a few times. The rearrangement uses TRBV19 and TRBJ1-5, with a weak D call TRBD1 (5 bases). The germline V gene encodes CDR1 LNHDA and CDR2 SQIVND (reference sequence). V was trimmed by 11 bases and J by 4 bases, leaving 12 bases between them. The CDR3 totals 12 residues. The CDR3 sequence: CAGGTGNQPQHF. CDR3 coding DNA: TGTGCCGGGGGGACTGGTAATCAGCCCCAGCATTTT.

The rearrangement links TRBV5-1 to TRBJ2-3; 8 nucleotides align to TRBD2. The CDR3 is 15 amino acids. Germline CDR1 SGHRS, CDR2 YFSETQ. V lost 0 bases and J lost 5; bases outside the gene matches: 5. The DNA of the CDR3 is TGCGCCAGCAGCTTGGAGGGACTAGGACGAGATACGCAGTATTTT. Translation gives CASSLEGLGRDTQYF.

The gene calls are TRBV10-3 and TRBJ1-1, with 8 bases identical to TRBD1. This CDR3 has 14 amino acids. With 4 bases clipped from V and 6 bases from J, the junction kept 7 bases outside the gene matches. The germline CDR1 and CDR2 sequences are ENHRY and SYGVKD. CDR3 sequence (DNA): TGTGCCATCAGTGCCCGGGACAGGTCATCTGAAGCTTTCTTT. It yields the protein CAISARDRSSEAFF.

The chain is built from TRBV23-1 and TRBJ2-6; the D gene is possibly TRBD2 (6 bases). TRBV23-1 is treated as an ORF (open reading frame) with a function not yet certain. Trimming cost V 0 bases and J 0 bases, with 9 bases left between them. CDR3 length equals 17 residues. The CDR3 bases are TGCGCCAGCAGTCAATCCGGGACTTCCTCTGGGGCCAACGTCCTGACTTTC. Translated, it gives CASSQSGTSSGANVLTF.

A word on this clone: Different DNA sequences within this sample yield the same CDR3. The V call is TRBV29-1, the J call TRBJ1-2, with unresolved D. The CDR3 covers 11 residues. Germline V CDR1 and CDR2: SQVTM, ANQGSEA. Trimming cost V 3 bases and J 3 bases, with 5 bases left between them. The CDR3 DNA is TGCAGCGTTGACGGGGACTATGGCTACACCTTC. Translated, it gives CSVDGDYGYTF.

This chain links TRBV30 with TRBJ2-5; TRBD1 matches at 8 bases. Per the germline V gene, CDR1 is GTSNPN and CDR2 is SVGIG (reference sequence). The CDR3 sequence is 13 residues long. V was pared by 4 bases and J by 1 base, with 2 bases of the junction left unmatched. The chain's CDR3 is CAWNRGFQETQYF. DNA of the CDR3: TGTGCCTGGAACAGGGGGTTCCAAGAGACCCAGTACTTC. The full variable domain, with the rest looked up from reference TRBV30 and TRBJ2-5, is SQTIHQWPATLVQPVGSPLSLECTVEGTSNPNLYWYRQAAGRGLQLLFYSVGIGQISSEVPQNLSASRPQDRQFILSSKKLLLSDSGFYLCAWNRGFQETQYFGPGTRLLVL.

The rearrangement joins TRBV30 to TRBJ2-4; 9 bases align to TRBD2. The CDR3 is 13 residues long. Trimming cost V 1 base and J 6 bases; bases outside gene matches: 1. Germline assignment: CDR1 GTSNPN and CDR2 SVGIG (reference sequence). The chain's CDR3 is CAWSGAGGNIQYF. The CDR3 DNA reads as TGTGCCTGGAGTGGAGCGGGGGGAAACATTCAGTACTTC.